Below, 2 T cell receptor beta chains from the same sample are listed, as sequenced in a study of cytomegalovirus exposure and HLA in healthy donors. A multiplex PCR was run with 60 Vbeta primers and 13 Jbeta primers. Profiled with immunoSEQ multiplex PCR; TCRdb holds only in-frame clones, not every one. Altogether about 98,000 clones are present, around 72% being singletons, with the ten largest covering approximately 1.8%. Sequencing was performed on PBMCs. The receptors were gathered from a male donor in good health and CMV-seronegative.

About this clone: One end of the junction fails to match germline, which may point to a read error. This sequence joins TRBV7-3 and TRBJ2-6, with 9 bases matching TRBD1. Looked up from germline, CDR1 is SGHTA and CDR2 is FQGTGA. This CDR3 contains 16 residues. The DNA of the CDR3 is TGTGCCAGCAGCCTAACAGGGGGCACTGGGGCCAACGTCCTGACTTTC. Translated, it gives CASSLTGGTGANVLTF. The complete variable domain, with remaining parts taken from reference TRBV7-3 and TRBJ2-6, reads GAGVSQTPSNKVTEKGKYVELRCDPISGHTALYWYRQSLGQGPEFLIYFQGTGAADDSGLPNDRFFAVRPEGSVSTLKIQRTERGDSAVYLCASSLTGGTGANVLTFGAGSRLTVL.

The chain employs TRBV5-1 and TRBJ1-4; D is unclear. Trimming shortened V by 0 bases and J by 4 bases, and 4 bases separated the two germline ends. The CDR3 extends over 13 amino acids. Germline V CDR1 and CDR2: SGHRS, YFSETQ. The CDR3 nucleotides read TGCGCCAGCAGCTTGGTCAGTAATGAAAAACTGTTTTTT. The encoded protein is CASSLVSNEKLFF.